These T cell receptor beta chains were read from a single sample in a study of blood T cells in healthy people across ages. Each CDR3 protein is one row after TCRdb ran MiXCR on the 5' RACE reads. The profile shows around 1,800,000 distinct CDR3 sequences, 35% to 50% of them singletons. Sequenced: blood. These receptors all stem from a human donor in good health. The CDR3 runs from the conserved cysteine through the conserved F or W. D genes are given only for firm matches. Clone size is shown for a subset of rows, as once, few, many or a class of expanded clone.

V gene: TRBV29-1
J gene: TRBJ2-1
clone size: few
D gene: NA
CDR3 protein: CSVEGSPPSYNEQFF
CDR3 DNA: TGCAGCGTTGAAGGGTCGCCTCCCTCCTACAATGAGCAGTTCTTC

V gene: TRBV12-5
J gene: TRBJ2-1
clone size: few
D gene: NA
CDR3 protein: CASGLWAGEEGEQFF
CDR3 DNA: TGTGCTAGTGGTTTGTGGGCAGGGGAGGAAGGTGAGCAGTTCTTC

V gene: TRBV6-6
J gene: TRBJ1-5
clone size: NA
D gene: NA
CDR3 protein: CASSFNRVQPQHF
CDR3 DNA: TGTGCCAGCAGTTTCAACAGGGTTCAGCCCCAGCATTTT

V gene: TRBV29-1
J gene: TRBJ1-2
clone size: NA
D gene: NA
CDR3 protein: CSVEGSRDYGYTF
CDR3 DNA: TGCAGCGTTGAAGGCTCGCGTGACTATGGCTACACCTTC

V gene: TRBV18
J gene: TRBJ2-3
clone size: NA
D gene: NA
CDR3 protein: CASSRYGGEVDTQYF
CDR3 DNA: TGTGCCAGCTCTCGCTACGGGGGCGAGGTAGATACGCAGTATTTT

V gene: TRBV6-4
J gene: TRBJ1-2
clone size: NA
D gene: TRBD1
CDR3 protein: CASKRTGEGYGYTF
CDR3 DNA: TGTGCCAGCAAAAGGACAGGAGAGGGCTATGGCTACACCTTC

V gene: TRBV7-2
J gene: TRBJ2-7
clone size: NA
D gene: TRBD1
CDR3 protein: CASSLADRAYEQYF
CDR3 DNA: TGTGCCAGCAGCTTAGCGGACAGGGCCTACGAGCAGTACTTC

V gene: TRBV11-1
J gene: TRBJ2-7
clone size: few
D gene: TRBD1
CDR3 protein: CASSSPGQGAQGAIDAYEQYF
CDR3 DNA: TGTGCCAGCAGCTCGCCGGGACAGGGTGCTCAGGGCGCCATTGACGCCTACGAGCAGTACTTC

V gene: TRBV6-2/TRBV6-3
J gene: TRBJ1-2
clone size: NA
D gene: NA
CDR3 protein: CASAPEGSLRLGYTF
CDR3 DNA: TGTGCCAGCGCCCCTGAGGGAAGCCTCAGGCTGGGCTACACCTTC

V gene: TRBV10-3
J gene: TRBJ2-3
clone size: NA
D gene: NA
CDR3 protein: CAIGTAASPDTQYF
CDR3 DNA: TGTGCCATCGGCACAGCCGCGAGCCCAGATACGCAGTATTTT

V gene: TRBV6-5
J gene: TRBJ1-2
clone size: NA
D gene: TRBD1
CDR3 protein: CASSIRGTAYGYTF
CDR3 DNA: TGTGCCAGCAGTATACGGGGGACAGCATATGGCTACACCTTC

V gene: TRBV5-1
J gene: TRBJ2-5
clone size: few
D gene: TRBD2
CDR3 protein: CASTASGGADETQYF
CDR3 DNA: TGCGCCAGCACCGCTAGCGGGGGGGCAGACGAGACCCAGTACTTC

V gene: TRBV6-5
J gene: TRBJ2-3
clone size: few
D gene: NA
CDR3 protein: CASSYSTGGHTDTQYF
CDR3 DNA: TGTGCCAGCAGTTACTCGACTGGGGGGCACACAGATACGCAGTATTTT

V gene: TRBV30
J gene: TRBJ2-6
clone size: NA
D gene: NA
CDR3 protein: CAWSVQMRGANVLTF
CDR3 DNA: TGTGCCTGGAGTGTCCAAATGAGAGGGGCCAACGTCCTGACTTTC

V gene: TRBV25-1
J gene: TRBJ2-7
clone size: few
D gene: NA
CDR3 protein: CASSEYFGSEEDYEQYF
CDR3 DNA: TGTGCCAGCAGTGAATATTTCGGTAGCGAGGAAGACTACGAGCAGTACTTC

V gene: TRBV12-3/TRBV12-4
J gene: TRBJ2-2
clone size: NA
D gene: TRBD2
CDR3 protein: CASSRRTSANTGELFF
CDR3 DNA: TGTGCCAGCAGCCGACGGACTAGCGCTAACACCGGGGAGCTGTTTTTT

V gene: TRBV7-2
J gene: TRBJ1-1
clone size: few
D gene: NA
CDR3 protein: CASSPSGTMNTEAFF
CDR3 DNA: TGTGCCAGCAGCCCCTCCGGGACCATGAACACTGAAGCTTTCTTT

V gene: TRBV6-2/TRBV6-3
J gene: TRBJ1-2
clone size: NA
D gene: NA
CDR3 protein: CASKWSGTYGYTF
CDR3 DNA: TGTGCCAGCAAGTGGTCAGGGACCTATGGCTACACCTTC

V gene: TRBV5-1
J gene: TRBJ2-7
clone size: NA
D gene: NA
CDR3 protein: CASSLEQPYEQYF
CDR3 DNA: TGCGCCAGCAGCTTGGAACAGCCTTACGAGCAGTACTTC

V gene: TRBV10-3
J gene: TRBJ1-3
clone size: few
D gene: NA
CDR3 protein: CAISESGSAGNTIYF
CDR3 DNA: TGTGCCATCAGTGAGTCGGGGTCGGCTGGAAACACCATATATTTT

V gene: TRBV7-2
J gene: TRBJ1-2
clone size: NA
D gene: TRBD1
CDR3 protein: CASSFSDRAYGYTF
CDR3 DNA: TGTGCCAGCAGCTTCAGTGACAGGGCCTATGGCTACACCTTC

V gene: TRBV7-2
J gene: TRBJ2-3
clone size: NA
D gene: TRBD2
CDR3 protein: CASSPGLAGGPGTDTQYF
CDR3 DNA: TGTGCCAGCAGCCCCGGACTAGCGGGGGGGCCAGGCACAGATACGCAGTATTTT

V gene: TRBV6-6
J gene: TRBJ2-1
clone size: NA
D gene: NA
CDR3 protein: CASTTSPGNEQFF
CDR3 DNA: TGTGCCAGCACAACTAGTCCGGGCAATGAGCAGTTCTTC

V gene: TRBV5-1
J gene: TRBJ2-1
clone size: many
D gene: TRBD2
CDR3 protein: CASSPGLAGHNEQFF
CDR3 DNA: TGTGCCAGCAGCCCGGGACTAGCGGGCCACAATGAGCAGTTCTTC

V gene: TRBV19
J gene: TRBJ2-5
clone size: NA
D gene: NA
CDR3 protein: CASSVDRSAGETQYF
CDR3 DNA: TGTGCCAGTAGTGTCGACAGGTCGGCGGGAGAGACCCAGTACTTC

V gene: TRBV5-6
J gene: TRBJ2-7
clone size: NA
D gene: NA
CDR3 protein: CTSSYGTPGEQYF
CDR3 DNA: TGTACCAGCAGCTACGGGACCCCGGGCGAGCAGTACTTC

V gene: TRBV5-1
J gene: TRBJ1-2
clone size: few
D gene: TRBD1
CDR3 protein: CASSRGQGTSNYGCTF
CDR3 DNA: TGCGCCAGCAGCAGGGGACAGGGGACATCTAACTATGGCTGCACCTTC

V gene: TRBV7-2
J gene: TRBJ2-5
clone size: few
D gene: NA
CDR3 protein: CASSLAGYGTQYF
CDR3 DNA: TGTGCCAGCAGCTTAGCAGGGTACGGGACCCAGTACTTC

V gene: TRBV5-5
J gene: TRBJ1-2
clone size: few
D gene: NA
CDR3 protein: CASSLRRGQSYGYTF
CDR3 DNA: TGTGCCAGCAGCTTGAGGCGGGGACAAAGCTATGGCTACACCTTC

V gene: TRBV4-1
J gene: TRBJ1-1
clone size: NA
D gene: TRBD1
CDR3 protein: CASSQDFLGQAFEAFF
CDR3 DNA: TGCGCCAGCAGCCAAGATTTTTTGGGACAGGCTTTTGAAGCTTTCTTT

V gene: TRBV29-1
J gene: TRBJ1-4
clone size: NA
D gene: NA
CDR3 protein: CSVGLGDTATNEKLFF
CDR3 DNA: TGCAGCGTTGGCTTGGGGGATACAGCAACTAATGAAAAACTGTTTTTT

V gene: TRBV7-3
J gene: TRBJ2-5
clone size: NA
D gene: TRBD2
CDR3 protein: CASSLTNLAGETQYF
CDR3 DNA: TGTGCCAGCAGCTTAACAAACCTAGCGGGAGAGACCCAGTACTTC

V gene: TRBV5-1
J gene: TRBJ1-2
clone size: few
D gene: NA
CDR3 protein: CASSLEMGNYGYTF
CDR3 DNA: TGCGCCAGCAGCTTGGAGATGGGGAACTATGGCTACACCTTC

V gene: TRBV7-9
J gene: TRBJ1-2
clone size: few
D gene: TRBD1
CDR3 protein: CASSSRGDSPYGYTF
CDR3 DNA: TGTGCCAGCAGCTCCCGTGGGGACAGCCCCTATGGCTACACCTTC

V gene: TRBV20-1
J gene: TRBJ2-7
clone size: many
D gene: TRBD2
CDR3 protein: CSPGLDPYEQYF
CDR3 DNA: TGCAGCCCGGGACTAGATCCCTACGAGCAGTACTTC

V gene: TRBV27
J gene: TRBJ2-7
clone size: NA
D gene: NA
CDR3 protein: CASSLRGTQTEGYEQYF
CDR3 DNA: TGTGCCAGCAGTTTAAGGGGGACTCAAACAGAGGGGTACGAGCAGTACTTC

V gene: TRBV7-2
J gene: TRBJ2-3
clone size: NA
D gene: TRBD2
CDR3 protein: CASSRPSGGAGDTQYF
CDR3 DNA: TGTGCCAGCAGCCGGCCTAGCGGGGGGGCGGGAGATACGCAGTATTTT

V gene: TRBV12-3/TRBV12-4
J gene: TRBJ2-1
clone size: NA
D gene: NA
CDR3 protein: CASSLELANHNEQFF
CDR3 DNA: TGTGCCAGCAGTTTGGAGTTAGCGAATCACAATGAGCAGTTCTTC

V gene: TRBV18
J gene: TRBJ1-2
clone size: NA
D gene: NA
CDR3 protein: CTSSPSGGRYGYTF
CDR3 DNA: TGTACCAGCTCACCATCGGGGGGCCGGTATGGCTACACCTTC

V gene: TRBV10-3
J gene: TRBJ2-3
clone size: NA
D gene: TRBD2
CDR3 protein: CATGGLAESTDTQYF
CDR3 DNA: TGTGCCACCGGCGGACTAGCGGAAAGCACAGATACGCAGTATTTT

V gene: TRBV15
J gene: TRBJ2-7
clone size: few
D gene: TRBD1
CDR3 protein: CATSRFSGQSTYEQYF
CDR3 DNA: TGTGCCACCAGCAGATTTTCGGGACAGAGTACCTACGAGCAGTACTTC

V gene: TRBV11-1
J gene: TRBJ2-1
clone size: NA
D gene: NA
CDR3 protein: CASSLWSHRDEQFF
CDR3 DNA: TGTGCCAGCAGCTTATGGTCCCATCGGGATGAGCAGTTCTTC

V gene: TRBV5-1
J gene: TRBJ1-1
clone size: NA
D gene: NA
CDR3 protein: CASSLSTGYEAFF
CDR3 DNA: TGCGCCAGCAGCTTGTCTACAGGATATGAAGCTTTCTTT

V gene: TRBV14
J gene: TRBJ2-3
clone size: NA
D gene: TRBD2
CDR3 protein: CASSQERGLDTQYF
CDR3 DNA: TGTGCCAGCAGCCAAGAGCGGGGGTTAGATACGCAGTATTTT

V gene: TRBV15
J gene: TRBJ2-7
clone size: few
D gene: NA
CDR3 protein: CATSPLGYEQYF
CDR3 DNA: TGTGCCACCAGCCCCCTTGGGTACGAGCAGTACTTC

V gene: TRBV5-1
J gene: TRBJ2-7
clone size: few
D gene: TRBD1
CDR3 protein: CASSSKRTGGSKGREQYF
CDR3 DNA: TGCGCCAGCAGCTCGAAACGGACAGGGGGCTCAAAGGGGCGCGAGCAGTACTTC

V gene: TRBV28
J gene: TRBJ2-3
clone size: NA
D gene: TRBD1
CDR3 protein: CASISGQAFSTDTQYF
CDR3 DNA: TGTGCCAGCATCTCAGGACAGGCCTTTAGCACAGATACGCAGTATTTT

V gene: TRBV15
J gene: TRBJ1-5
clone size: NA
D gene: NA
CDR3 protein: CATSREVGYQPQHF
CDR3 DNA: TGTGCCACCAGCAGGGAAGTGGGATATCAGCCCCAGCATTTT

V gene: TRBV18
J gene: TRBJ2-5
clone size: NA
D gene: NA
CDR3 protein: CASSPPPGVQETQYF
CDR3 DNA: TGTGCCAGCTCACCACCGCCCGGGGTCCAAGAGACCCAGTACTTC

V gene: TRBV12-3/TRBV12-4
J gene: TRBJ2-2
clone size: NA
D gene: NA
CDR3 protein: CASSWGENTGELFF
CDR3 DNA: TGTGCCAGCAGTTGGGGGGAGAACACCGGGGAGCTGTTTTTT

V gene: TRBV20-1
J gene: TRBJ2-7
clone size: once
D gene: TRBD1
CDR3 protein: CSARRDRDEQYF
CDR3 DNA: TGCAGTGCTAGGAGGGACAGGGACGAGCAGTACTTC

V gene: TRBV29-1
J gene: TRBJ2-5
clone size: NA
D gene: TRBD1
CDR3 protein: CSVAGGGKETQYF
CDR3 DNA: TGCAGCGTGGCAGGGGGCGGAAAAGAGACCCAGTACTTC

V gene: TRBV12-3/TRBV12-4
J gene: TRBJ2-3
clone size: many
D gene: TRBD2
CDR3 protein: CASSLATSGGADTQYF
CDR3 DNA: TGTGCCAGCAGCTTAGCGACTAGCGGGGGCGCAGATACGCAGTATTTT

V gene: TRBV5-6
J gene: TRBJ2-6
clone size: NA
D gene: NA
CDR3 protein: CASSEIDWSGANVLTF
CDR3 DNA: TGTGCCAGCAGCGAAATTGATTGGTCTGGGGCCAACGTCCTGACTTTC

V gene: TRBV3-1
J gene: TRBJ2-7
clone size: NA
D gene: NA
CDR3 protein: CASGLGYYEQYF
CDR3 DNA: TGTGCCAGCGGATTGGGGTACTACGAGCAGTACTTC

V gene: TRBV12-3/TRBV12-4
J gene: TRBJ1-2
clone size: few
D gene: NA
CDR3 protein: CASRDQLRTTNYGYTF
CDR3 DNA: TGTGCCAGCCGTGACCAACTTAGGACTACTAACTATGGCTACACCTTC

V gene: TRBV5-1
J gene: TRBJ2-5
clone size: NA
D gene: TRBD2
CDR3 protein: CASSLDVAGQETQYF
CDR3 DNA: TGCGCCAGCAGCTTGGACGTAGCGGGGCAAGAGACCCAGTACTTC

V gene: TRBV6-5
J gene: TRBJ2-2
clone size: few
D gene: NA
CDR3 protein: CASRSSAQLTGELFF
CDR3 DNA: TGTGCCAGCAGGTCGTCGGCACAGCTAACTGGGGAGCTGTTTTTT